Listed here are 5 T cell receptor beta chains from one sample, sequenced in a study of identical twins. TCRdb ran MiXCR on the 5' RACE reads and lists one entry per CDR3 protein. The data contain some 570,000 distinct CDR3 sequences, 20% to 25% of them singletons. These data also featured in a second study, about yellow fever vaccine responses in identical twins.

The specimen was CD4+ T cells sorted from blood. The receptor set was obtained from a young woman in good health.

The J gene is TRBJ1-1, the V gene TRBV12-3 or TRBV12-4, with no clear D. The CDR3 length is 13 residues. Trimming pared 9 bases from V and 4 bases from J, leaving 15 bases between. The CDR3 loop is CASEIRGITEAFF. The DNA for the CDR3 is TGTGCCAGTGAGATAAGAGGTATCACTGAAGCTTTCTTT.

This clonotype has at least ten counts. The V gene is TRBV14, the J gene TRBJ2-3; D not resolved. The germline V gene encodes CDR1 SGHDN and CDR2 FVKESK. The V and J ends lost 2 bases and 0 bases respectively, with 0 bases between them. The CDR3 spans 12 residues. As DNA, the CDR3 is TGTGCCAGCAGCCAAAGCACAGATACGCAGTATTTT. Translated: CASSQSTDTQYF.

The rearrangement uses TRBV2 and TRBJ1-4; D gene uncertain. V was trimmed by 0 bases and J by 6 bases, leaving 2 bases between them. The CDR3 consists of 12 residues. CDR1 SNHLY and CDR2 FYNNEI come from the germline V gene. This CDR3 reads CASSEADEKLFF. As DNA, the CDR3 is TGTGCCAGCAGTGAAGCAGATGAAAAACTGTTTTTT.

The chain is built from TRBV5-5 and TRBJ1-1; 8 nucleotides align to TRBD1. Unmatched junction bases numbered 14, after V lost 7 bases and J lost 3 bases. The CDR3 loop spans 16 amino acids. Germline CDR1 and CDR2: SGHKS and YYEKEE (reference sequence). The CDR3 loop reads CASENFVWDRHTEAFF. The CDR3 region has the DNA TGTGCCAGCGAAAATTTTGTGTGGGACAGGCACACTGAAGCTTTCTTT.

CDR3 protein: CASSRRQGGDTGELFF. DNA of the CDR3: TGCGCCAGCAGCCGTAGACAGGGAGGGGACACCGGGGAGCTGTTTTTT. The chain recombines TRBV4-1 with TRBJ2-2, with D tentatively TRBD1 or TRBD2 (7 bases each). The CDR3 has 16 residues. V lost 4 bases to trimming and J lost 3 bases, with 15 bases between them. Germline V gives CDR1 MGHRA, CDR2 YSYEKL.